This T cell receptor (beta chain) was recorded in a study of T cell responses to AZD1222 COVID-19 vaccine. Study summary: Doses given second, at about 4 or about 12 weeks, were pooled. Study results and caveats: Donors were chiefly white British, with a greater number of females, and clonal diversity was perhaps underestimated. AZD1222 recipients seropositive at baseline numbered only six or seven.

CDR3 length equals 15 residues. Germline V gene data show CDR1 as MNHEY and CDR2 as SVGAGI. V lost 5 bases, J lost 5 bases, and 9 bases stayed unmatched. Turning to this clone: The antigen remains unidentified.

Sequenced by immunoSEQ multiplex PCR; TCRdb stores in-frame clones only, minus some. The sample yields 150,000 to 200,000 clones, around nine tenths seen once. The genes are TRBV6-5 and TRBJ1-2; 9 bases line up with TRBD1. Sequenced material: peripheral blood, taken on day 0 of AZD1222 vaccination. This clonotype was obtained from an adult in good health. The CDR3 coding sequence is TGTGCCAGCAGTATTAACAGGGGGCTGGGGTATGGCTACACCTTC. Its protein product is CASSINRGLGYGYTF.